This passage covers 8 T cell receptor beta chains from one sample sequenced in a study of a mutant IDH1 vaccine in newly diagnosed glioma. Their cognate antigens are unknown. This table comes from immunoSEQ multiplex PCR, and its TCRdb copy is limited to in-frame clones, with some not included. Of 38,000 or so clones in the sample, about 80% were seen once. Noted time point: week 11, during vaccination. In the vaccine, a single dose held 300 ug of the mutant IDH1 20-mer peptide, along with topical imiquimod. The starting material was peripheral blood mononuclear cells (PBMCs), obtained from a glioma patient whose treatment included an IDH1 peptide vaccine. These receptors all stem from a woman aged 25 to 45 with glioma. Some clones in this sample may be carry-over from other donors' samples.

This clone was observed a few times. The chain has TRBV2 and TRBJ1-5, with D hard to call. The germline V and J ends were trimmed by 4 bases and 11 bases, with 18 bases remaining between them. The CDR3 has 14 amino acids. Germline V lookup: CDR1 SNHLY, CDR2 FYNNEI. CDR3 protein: CASSGRGPEVSQHF. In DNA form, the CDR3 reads TGTGCCAGCAGTGGGAGAGGCCCCGAGGTTTCCCAGCATTTT.

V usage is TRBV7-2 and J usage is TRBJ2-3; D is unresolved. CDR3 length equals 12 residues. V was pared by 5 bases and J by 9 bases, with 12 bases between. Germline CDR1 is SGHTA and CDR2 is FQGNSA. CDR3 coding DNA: TGTGCCAGCAGCACCCCCCGTGGGACGCAGTATTTT. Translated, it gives CASSTPRGTQYF.

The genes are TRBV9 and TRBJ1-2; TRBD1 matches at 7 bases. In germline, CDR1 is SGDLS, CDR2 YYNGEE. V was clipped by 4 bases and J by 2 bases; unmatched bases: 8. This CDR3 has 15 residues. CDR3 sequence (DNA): TGTGCCAGCAGCTTGTACAGGGGCCAAAACTATGGCTACACCTTC. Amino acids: CASSLYRGQNYGYTF. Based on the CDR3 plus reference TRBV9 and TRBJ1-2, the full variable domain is DSGVTQTPKHLITATGQRVTLRCSPRSGDLSVYWYQQSLDQGLQFLIQYYNGEERAKGNILERFSAQQFPDLHSELNLSSLELGDSALYFCASSLYRGQNYGYTFGSGTRLTVV.

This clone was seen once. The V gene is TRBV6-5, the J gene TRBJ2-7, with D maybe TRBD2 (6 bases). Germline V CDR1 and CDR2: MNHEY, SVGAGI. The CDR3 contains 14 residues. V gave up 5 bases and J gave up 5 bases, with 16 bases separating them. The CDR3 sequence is CASSPRLGLHEQYF. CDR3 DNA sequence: TGTGCCAGCAGTCCCCGTCTGGGACTTCACGAGCAGTACTTC.

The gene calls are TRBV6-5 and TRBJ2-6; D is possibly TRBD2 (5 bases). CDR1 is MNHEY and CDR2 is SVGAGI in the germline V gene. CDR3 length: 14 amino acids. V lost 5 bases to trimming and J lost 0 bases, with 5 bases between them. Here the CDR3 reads CASSGSSGANVLTF. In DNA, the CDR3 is TGTGCCAGCAGTGGGAGCTCTGGGGCCAACGTCCTGACTTTC.

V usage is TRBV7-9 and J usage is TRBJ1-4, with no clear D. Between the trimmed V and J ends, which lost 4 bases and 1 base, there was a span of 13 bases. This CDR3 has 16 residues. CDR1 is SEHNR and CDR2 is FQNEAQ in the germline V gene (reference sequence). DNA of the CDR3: TGTGCCAGCAGCTCAGCCCTTTTTGTAACTAATGAAAAACTGTTTTTT. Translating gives CASSSALFVTNEKLFF.

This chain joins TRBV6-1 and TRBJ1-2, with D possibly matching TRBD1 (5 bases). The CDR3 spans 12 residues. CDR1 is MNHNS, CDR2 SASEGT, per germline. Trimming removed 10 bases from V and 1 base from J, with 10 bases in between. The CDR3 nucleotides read TGTGCCATTCGGGGGATTAACTATGGCTACACCTTC. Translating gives CAIRGINYGYTF.

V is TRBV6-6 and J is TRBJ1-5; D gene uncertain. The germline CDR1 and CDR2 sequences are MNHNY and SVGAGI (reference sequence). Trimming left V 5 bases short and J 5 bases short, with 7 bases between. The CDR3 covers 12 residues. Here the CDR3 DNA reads TGTGCCAGCAGTACCCCAGATCAGCCCCAGCATTTT. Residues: CASSTPDQPQHF.